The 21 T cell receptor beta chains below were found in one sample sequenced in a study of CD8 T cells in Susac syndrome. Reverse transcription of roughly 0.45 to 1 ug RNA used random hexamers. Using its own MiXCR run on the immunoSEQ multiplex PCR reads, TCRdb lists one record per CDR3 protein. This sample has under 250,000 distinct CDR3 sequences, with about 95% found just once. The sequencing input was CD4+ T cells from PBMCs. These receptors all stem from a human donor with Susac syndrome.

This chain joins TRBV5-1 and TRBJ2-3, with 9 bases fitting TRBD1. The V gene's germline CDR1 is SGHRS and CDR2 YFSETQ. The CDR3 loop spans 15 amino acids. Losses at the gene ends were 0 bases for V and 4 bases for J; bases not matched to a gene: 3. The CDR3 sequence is CASSLEGQGADTQYF. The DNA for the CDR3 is TGCGCCAGCAGCTTGGAGGGACAGGGAGCAGATACGCAGTATTTT.

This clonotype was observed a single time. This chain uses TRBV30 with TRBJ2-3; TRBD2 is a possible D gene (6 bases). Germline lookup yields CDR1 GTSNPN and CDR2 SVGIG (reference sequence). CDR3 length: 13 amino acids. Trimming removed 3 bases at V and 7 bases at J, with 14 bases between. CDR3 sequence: CAWRSPGDNTQYF. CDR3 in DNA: TGTGCCTGGAGGAGTCCGGGGGATAATACGCAGTATTTT.

CDR3 amino acids: CASRPTRMNTEAFF. Here the CDR3 DNA reads TGTGCCAGCAGGCCTACAAGGATGAACACTGAAGCTTTCTTT. The chain joins TRBV7-8 to TRBJ1-1; D call uncertain. Trimming took off 6 bases at V and 0 bases at J, with 11 bases between the two ends. This CDR3 comprises 14 residues. The V gene's germline CDR1 is SGHVS and CDR2 FQNEAQ.

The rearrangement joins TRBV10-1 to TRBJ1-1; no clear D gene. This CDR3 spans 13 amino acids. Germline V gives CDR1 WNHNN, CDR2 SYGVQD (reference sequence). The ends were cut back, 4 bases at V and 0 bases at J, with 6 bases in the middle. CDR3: CASSGDMNTEAFF. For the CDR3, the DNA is TGCGCCAGCAGTGGGGATATGAACACTGAAGCTTTCTTT.

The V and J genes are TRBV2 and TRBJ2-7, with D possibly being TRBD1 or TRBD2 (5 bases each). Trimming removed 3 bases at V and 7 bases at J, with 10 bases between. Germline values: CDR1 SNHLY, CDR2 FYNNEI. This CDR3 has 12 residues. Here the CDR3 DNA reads TGTGCCAGCAGTGAGGGACCTAGGGAGCAGTACTTC. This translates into CASSEGPREQYF. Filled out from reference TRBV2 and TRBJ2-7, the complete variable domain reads EPEVTQTPSHQVTQMGQEVILRCVPISNHLYFYWYRQILGQKVEFLVSFYNNEISEKSEIFDDQFSVERPDGSNFTLKIRSTKLEDSAMYFCASSEGPREQYFGPGTRLTVT.

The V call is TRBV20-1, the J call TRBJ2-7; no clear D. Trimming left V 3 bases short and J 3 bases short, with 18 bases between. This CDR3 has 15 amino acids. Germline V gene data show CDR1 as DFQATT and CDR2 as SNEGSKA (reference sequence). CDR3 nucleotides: TGCAGTGCTAGCCACGGCCGCCCTGAAAGCTACGAGCAGTACTTC. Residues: CSASHGRPESYEQYF.

CDR3 amino acids: CSARDPGAEAFF. The CDR3 nucleotides read TGCAGTGCTAGGGACCCGGGCGCTGAAGCTTTCTTT. The rearrangement links TRBV20-1 to TRBJ1-1; D unclear. Germline CDR1 is DFQATT and CDR2 is SNEGSKA (reference sequence). Trimming removed 3 bases at V and 6 bases at J, with 11 bases between. The CDR3 is 12 residues long.

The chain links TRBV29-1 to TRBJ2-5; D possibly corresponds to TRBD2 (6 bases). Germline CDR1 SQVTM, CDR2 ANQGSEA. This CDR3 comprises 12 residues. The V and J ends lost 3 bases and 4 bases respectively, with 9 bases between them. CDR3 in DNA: TGCAGCGTTGACGCGGGACCAGAGACCCAGTACTTC. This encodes CSVDAGPETQYF.

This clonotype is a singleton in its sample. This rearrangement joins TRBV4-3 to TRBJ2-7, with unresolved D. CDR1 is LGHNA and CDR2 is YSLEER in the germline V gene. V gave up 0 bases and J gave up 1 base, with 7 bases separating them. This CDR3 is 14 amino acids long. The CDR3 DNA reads TGCGCCAGCAGCCAAGATATCAGTTCCTACGAGCAGTACTTC. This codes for CASSQDISSYEQYF.

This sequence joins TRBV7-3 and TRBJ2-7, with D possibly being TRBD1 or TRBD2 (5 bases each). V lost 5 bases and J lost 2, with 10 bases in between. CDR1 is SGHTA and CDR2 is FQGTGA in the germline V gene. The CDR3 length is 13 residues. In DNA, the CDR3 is TGTGCCAGCAGCGAGGGACGGACCTACGAGCAGTACTTC. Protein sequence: CASSEGRTYEQYF.

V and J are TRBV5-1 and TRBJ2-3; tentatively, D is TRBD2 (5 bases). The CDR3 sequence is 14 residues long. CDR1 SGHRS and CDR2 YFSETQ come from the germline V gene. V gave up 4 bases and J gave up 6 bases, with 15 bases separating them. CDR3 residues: CASSAGMLEDTQYF. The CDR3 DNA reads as TGCGCCAGCAGCGCCGGGATGCTTGAGGATACGCAGTATTTT.

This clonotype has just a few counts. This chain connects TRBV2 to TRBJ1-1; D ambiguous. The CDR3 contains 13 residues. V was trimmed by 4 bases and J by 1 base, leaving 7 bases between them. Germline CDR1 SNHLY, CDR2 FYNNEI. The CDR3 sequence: CASSADTNTEAFF. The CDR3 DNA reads TGTGCCAGCAGTGCCGACACGAACACTGAAGCTTTCTTT.

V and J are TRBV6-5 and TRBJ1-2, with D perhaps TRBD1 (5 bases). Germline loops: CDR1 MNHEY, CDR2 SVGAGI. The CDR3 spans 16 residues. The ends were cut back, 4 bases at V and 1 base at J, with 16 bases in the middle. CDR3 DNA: TGTGCCAGCAGTTTCGTCTCAGGGAAGAGTAACTATGGCTACACCTTC. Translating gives CASSFVSGKSNYGYTF.

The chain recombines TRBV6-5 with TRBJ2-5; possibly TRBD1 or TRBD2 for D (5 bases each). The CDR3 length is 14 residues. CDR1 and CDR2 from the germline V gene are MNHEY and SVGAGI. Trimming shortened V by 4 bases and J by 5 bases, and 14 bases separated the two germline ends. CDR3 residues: CASSFRDVRETQYF. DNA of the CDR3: TGTGCCAGCAGTTTCCGGGACGTACGGGAGACCCAGTACTTC.

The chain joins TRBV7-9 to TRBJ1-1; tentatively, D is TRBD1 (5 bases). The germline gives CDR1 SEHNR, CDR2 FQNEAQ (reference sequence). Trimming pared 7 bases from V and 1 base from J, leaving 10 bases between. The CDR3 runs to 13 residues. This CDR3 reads CASTGPTNTEAFF. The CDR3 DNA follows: TGTGCCAGCACGGGACCGACGAACACTGAAGCTTTCTTT.

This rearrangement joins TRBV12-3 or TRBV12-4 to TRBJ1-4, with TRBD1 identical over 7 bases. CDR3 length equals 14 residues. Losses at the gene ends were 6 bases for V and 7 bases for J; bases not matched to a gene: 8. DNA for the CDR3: TGTGCCAGCAGCCGGGACAGCGGATCTGAAAAACTGTTTTTT. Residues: CASSRDSGSEKLFF.

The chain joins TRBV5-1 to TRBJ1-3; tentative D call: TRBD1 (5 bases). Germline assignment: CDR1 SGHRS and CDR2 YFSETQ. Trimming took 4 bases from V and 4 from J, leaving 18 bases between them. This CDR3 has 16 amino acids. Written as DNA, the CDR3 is TGCGCCAGCAGCCCGGCGGGGGACGCAAAGGGAAACACCATATATTTT. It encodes CASSPAGDAKGNTIYF.

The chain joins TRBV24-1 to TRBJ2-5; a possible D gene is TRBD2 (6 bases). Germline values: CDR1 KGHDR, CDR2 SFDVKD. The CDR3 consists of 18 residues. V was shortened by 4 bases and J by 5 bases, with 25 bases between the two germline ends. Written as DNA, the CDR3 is TGTGCCACCAGTGACCCCCGGGGTCCCCCGGAACTAGCCGAGACCCAGTACTTC. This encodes CATSDPRGPPELAETQYF.

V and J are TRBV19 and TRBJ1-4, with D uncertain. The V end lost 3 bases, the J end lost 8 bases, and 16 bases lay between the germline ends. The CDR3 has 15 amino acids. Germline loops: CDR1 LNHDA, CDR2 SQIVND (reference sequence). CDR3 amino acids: CASSIRGGFSEKLFF. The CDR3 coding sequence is TGTGCCAGTAGTATCAGAGGCGGGTTCTCGGAAAAACTGTTTTTT. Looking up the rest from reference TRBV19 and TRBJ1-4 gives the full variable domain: DGGITQSPKYLFRKEGQNVTLSCEQNLNHDAMYWYRQDPGQGLRLIYYSQIVNDFQKGDIAEGYSVSREKKESFPLTVTSAQKNPTAFYLCASSIRGGFSEKLFFGSGTQLSVL.

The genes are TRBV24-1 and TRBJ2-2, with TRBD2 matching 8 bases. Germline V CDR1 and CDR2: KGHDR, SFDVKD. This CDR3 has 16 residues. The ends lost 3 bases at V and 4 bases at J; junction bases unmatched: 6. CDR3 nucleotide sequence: TGTGCCACCAGTGATCCACAGGCGGGAGGCACCGGGGAGCTGTTTTTT. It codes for CATSDPQAGGTGELFF.

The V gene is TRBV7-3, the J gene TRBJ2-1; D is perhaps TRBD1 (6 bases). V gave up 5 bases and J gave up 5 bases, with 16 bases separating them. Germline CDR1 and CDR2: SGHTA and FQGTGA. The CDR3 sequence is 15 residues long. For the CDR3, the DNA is TGTGCCAGCAGCCCAAGAAGGGGGTGCGACAATGAGCAGTTCTTC. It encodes CASSPRRGCDNEQFF. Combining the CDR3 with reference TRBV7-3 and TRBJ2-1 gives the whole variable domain GAGVSQTPSNKVTEKGKYVELRCDPISGHTALYWYRQSLGQGPEFLIYFQGTGAADDSGLPNDRFFAVRPEGSVSTLKIQRTERGDSAVYLCASSPRRGCDNEQFFGPGTRLTVL.